One T cell receptor (beta chain) is described in this entry. What it binds is not known. The sample comes from a study of cytomegalovirus exposure and HLA in healthy donors. Study results and caveats: The study put under 200 TCR beta chains on its list as cytomegalovirus-associated.

The V and J ends lost 5 bases and 4 bases respectively, with 15 bases between them. The CDR3 is made up of 15 amino acids. CDR1 and CDR2 (germline): MDHEN, SYDVKM. PCR amplification relied on 60 Vbeta primers (plus 13 Jbeta primers). Sequenced by immunoSEQ multiplex PCR; TCRdb stores in-frame clones only, minus some. The sample includes about 130,000 clones, over 65% of them seen just once. This TCR was sampled from a man younger than 30 in good health and CMV-seropositive. The gene calls are TRBV28 and TRBJ2-1, with D perhaps matching TRBD2 (5 bases). The sequencing sample was made of PBMCs. As DNA, the CDR3 is TGTGCCAGCAGTCAGGAGGCGGCGGCTTACAATGAGCAGTTCTTC. Translated: CASSQEAAAYNEQFF.